The entry that follows covers one T cell receptor beta chain sequence. Germline V lookup: CDR1 SEHNR, CDR2 FQNEAQ (reference sequence). The V end lost 4 bases, the J end lost 6 bases, and 4 bases lay between the germline ends. The length of the CDR3 is 11 residues. These data originate in a study of shared clonotypes between healthy human individuals. As originally analysed: Filtering differed because ImmunoSEQ produced junction-only sequences that carried no quality scores. The protocol was immunoSEQ multiplex PCR, while the TCRdb copy is restricted to in-frame clones and leaves out a portion. V and J calls and clone size are those listed in that table; D and trimming were worked out from the DNA. The sample has roughly 1.5 million clones, roughly 98% seen once.

The rearrangement uses TRBV7-9 and TRBJ2-1; no firm D call. Sequencing input: naive CD4+ T cells sorted from blood. Sample subset: CD45RA+ positively selected. The TCR originated in a young man in good health. CDR3 residues: CASSWANEQFF. For the CDR3, the DNA is TGTGCCAGCAGCTGGGCCAATGAGCAGTTCTTC.